The 24 T cell receptor beta chains below come from one sample, sequenced in a study of control samples from healthy donors and cancer patients. Libraries were prepared by immunoSEQ multiplex PCR; TCRdb keeps only in-frame clonotypes and omits some of them. The sample includes about 44,000 clones, over 75% of them seen just once. Specimen: PBMCs. Source of these receptors: a woman in her fifties or sixties with lung cancer.

This clone is a singleton in its sample. In DNA form, the CDR3 reads TGTGCCAGCAGCCAAGATCCCAGGTCTCTCAGCACAGATACGCAGTATTTT. Encoded protein: CASSQDPRSLSTDTQYF. The chain employs TRBV3-1 (or the pseudogene TRBV3-2) and TRBJ2-3; D call uncertain. The CDR3 has 17 amino acids. V lost 0 bases and J 0 bases, leaving 13 bases between the germline ends. Germline CDR1 reads LGHDT; CDR2 reads YNNKEL (reference sequence).

The DNA of the CDR3 is TGTGCCAGCAGCCTTGGGGAGCGCTATGGCTACACCTTC. Its translation: CASSLGERYGYTF. The chain recombines TRBV7-9 with TRBJ1-2; no clear D gene. This CDR3 has 13 residues. Germline CDR1 is SEHNR and CDR2 is FQNEAQ (reference sequence). Deletions cut 5 bases from V and 4 bases from J, with 11 bases between.

The J gene is TRBJ2-3, the V gene TRBV5-5, with 9 bases aligning to TRBD1. The CDR3 has 15 amino acids. From germline, CDR1 is SGHKS and CDR2 YYEKEE (reference sequence). With V trimmed by 1 base and J by 3 bases, 3 bases remained unmatched. The CDR3 reads CASSLTGGRTDTQYF. CDR3 coding DNA: TGTGCCAGCAGCTTGACAGGGGGCCGGACAGATACGCAGTATTTT.

Details on this clone: This likely traces to a read error, being one base from a far larger clone. V is TRBV23-1 and J is TRBJ1-2; 9 bases fit TRBD1. TRBV23-1 is an ORF, and what it does is uncertain. The CDR3 is 14 residues long. CDR3 sequence (DNA): TGCGCCACCAGTCAACAGGGGGCCAACTATGGCTACACCTTC. Its translation: CATSQQGANYGYTF.

The gene calls are TRBV4-3 and TRBJ1-1, with D unresolved. Trimming shortened V by 2 bases and J by 1 base, and 8 bases separated the two germline ends. Germline V CDR1 and CDR2: LGHNA, YSLEER. The CDR3 runs to 14 residues. The CDR3 region has the DNA TGCGCCAGCAGCCAATTATCCAGGAACACTGAAGCTTTCTTT. Protein: CASSQLSRNTEAFF.

The chain employs TRBV18 and TRBJ1-6; possibly TRBD1 for D (6 bases). CDR1 is KGHSH, CDR2 LQKENI, per germline. There are 15 residues in the CDR3. With 0 bases removed from V and 8 bases from J, the gap between germline ends came to 11 bases. CDR3 loop: CASSPPSGEDSPLHF. CDR3 coding DNA: TGTGCCAGCTCACCACCCTCAGGGGAAGATTCACCCCTCCACTTT.

The chain uses TRBV7-9 and TRBJ1-1; TRBD1 is a possible D gene (5 bases). The V and J ends lost 1 base and 10 bases respectively, with 13 bases between them. Germline V gene data show CDR1 as SEHNR and CDR2 as FQNEAQ (reference sequence). This CDR3 contains 13 residues. In DNA, the CDR3 is TGTGCCAGCAGCTTAGATGTCTCAGGGATAGCTTTCTTT. Protein product: CASSLDVSGIAFF.

This clone showed up just a few times. This chain uses TRBV2 with TRBJ1-2, with D hard to call. Trimming took off 3 bases at V and 3 bases at J, with 5 bases between the two ends. This CDR3 contains 12 residues. Germline lookup yields CDR1 SNHLY and CDR2 FYNNEI. CDR3 amino acids: CASSEVDYGYTF. As DNA, the CDR3 is TGTGCCAGCAGTGAGGTGGACTATGGCTACACCTTC.

This clone is a singleton in its sample. The CDR3 loop reads CASSPQRGTSGRAGETQYF. The CDR3 nucleotides read TGTGCCAGCAGCCCGCAACGAGGGACTAGCGGGAGGGCCGGAGAGACCCAGTACTTC. V is TRBV11-3 and J is TRBJ2-5, with 16 bases aligning to TRBD2. The CDR3 extends over 19 amino acids. Germline V gives CDR1 SGHNT, CDR2 YENEEA. V lost 5 bases, J lost 4 bases, and 13 bases stayed unmatched. Complete variable domain (other parts from reference TRBV11-3 and TRBJ2-5): EAGVVQSPRYKIIEKKQPVAFWCNPISGHNTLYWYLQNLGQGPELLIRYENEEAVDDSQLPKDRFSAERLKGVDSTLKIQPAELGDSAVYLCASSPQRGTSGRAGETQYFGPGTRLLVL.

The rearrangement links TRBV2 to TRBJ2-3, with TRBD2 identical over 9 bases. Trimming at V came to 6 bases and at J to 12 bases, leaving 10 bases not matched to a gene. Germline CDR1 is SNHLY and CDR2 is FYNNEI. The CDR3 loop spans 13 amino acids. CDR3 region: CASRGNLAGIQYF. The CDR3 DNA is TGTGCCAGCAGAGGAAATCTAGCGGGGATTCAGTATTTT. Together with reference TRBV2 and TRBJ2-3, the CDR3 gives the full variable domain: EPEVTQTPSHQVTQMGQEVILRCVPISNHLYFYWYRQILGQKVEFLVSFYNNEISEKSEIFDDQFSVERPDGSNFTLKIRSTKLEDSAMYFCASRGNLAGIQYFGPGTRLTVL.

This clone was counted only a few times. The chain joins TRBV7-3 to TRBJ2-3, with TRBD2 matching 7 bases. The CDR3 runs 14 residues. V lost 3 bases to trimming and J lost 5 bases; unmatched junction nucleotides: 5. CDR1 is SGHTA and CDR2 is FQGTGA in the germline V gene. The CDR3 sequence: CASSFLGGQDTQYF. CDR3 sequence (DNA): TGTGCCAGCAGCTTCCTGGGAGGGCAAGATACGCAGTATTTT.

J is TRBJ2-1 and V is TRBV5-1, with D possibly TRBD2 on 6 matching bases. V was trimmed by 4 bases and J by 7 bases, leaving 21 bases between them. Germline CDR1 is SGHRS and CDR2 is YFSETQ. This CDR3 has 16 amino acids. The CDR3 region is CASSPDPTGEGNEQFF. The CDR3 region has the DNA TGCGCCAGCAGCCCCGACCCCACGGGAGAGGGAAATGAGCAGTTCTTC. Based on the CDR3 plus reference TRBV5-1 and TRBJ2-1, the full variable domain is KAGVTQTPRYLIKTRGQQVTLSCSPISGHRSVSWYQQTPGQGLQFLFEYFSETQRNKGNFPGRFSGRQFSNSRSEMNVSTLELGDSALYLCASSPDPTGEGNEQFFGPGTRLTVL.

V and J are TRBV5-5 and TRBJ1-4; D perhaps matches TRBD1 (6 bases). The CDR3 spans 14 residues. V was cut by 2 bases and J by 5 bases, with 10 bases left in between. Germline loops: CDR1 SGHKS, CDR2 YYEKEE (reference sequence). The CDR3 is CASSFRGQNEKLFF. The DNA for the CDR3 is TGTGCCAGCAGCTTTCGTGGACAGAATGAAAAACTGTTTTTT.

This sequence joins TRBV7-9 and TRBJ1-1, with TRBD1 matching 7 bases. Germline CDR1 is SEHNR and CDR2 is FQNEAQ (reference sequence). This CDR3 has 17 residues. The trim removed 1 base at V and 4 bases at J, leaving 12 bases unmatched. The CDR3 region has the DNA TGTGCCAGCAGCTTAGACAGGGGTTGGGCAGGAGGCACTGAAGCTTTCTTT. Translating gives CASSLDRGWAGGTEAFF. Combining the CDR3 with reference TRBV7-9 and TRBJ1-1 gives the whole variable domain DTGVSQNPRHKITKRGQNVTFRCDPISEHNRLYWYRQTLGQGPEFLTYFQNEAQLEKSRLLSDRFSAERPKGSFSTLEIQRTEQGDSAMYLCASSLDRGWAGGTEAFFGQGTRLTVV.

This clone was recorded only once. The rearrangement links TRBV6-2 or TRBV6-3 to TRBJ2-1; 12 nucleotides agree with TRBD2. CDR1 is MNHEY and CDR2 is SVGEGT in the germline V gene. This CDR3 spans 16 amino acids. V shed 5 bases, J shed 2 bases, and the junction held 4 bases outside the gene matches. CDR3 bases: TGTGCCAGCAGTGTTTCTAGCGGGAGGGCCTACAATGAGCAGTTCTTC. As protein: CASSVSSGRAYNEQFF.

The chain carries TRBV28 and TRBJ2-2; D is perhaps TRBD1 (5 bases). Germline CDR1 MDHEN, CDR2 SYDVKM. The V gene lost 6 bases and the J gene lost 4 bases, with 15 bases spanning the gap. The CDR3 spans 15 residues. The CDR3 loop is CASSHQDIPTGELFF. CDR3 bases: TGTGCCAGCAGCCATCAGGACATCCCCACCGGGGAGCTGTTTTTT.

The CDR3 bases are TGTGCCAGCAGATATATAGGGTCCCAAGGGCGCTTTACGCAGTATTTT. As protein: CASRYIGSQGRFTQYF. V usage is TRBV7-9 and J usage is TRBJ2-3; D is ambiguous. V lost 6 bases to trimming and J lost 8 bases, with 24 bases between them. Looked up from germline, CDR1 is SEHNR and CDR2 is FQNEAQ (reference sequence). The CDR3 loop spans 16 amino acids.

The V call is TRBV6-5, the J call TRBJ2-7; no reliable D call. Germline CDR1 MNHEY, CDR2 SVGAGI. V lost 4 bases, J lost 1 base, and 8 bases lay in between. The CDR3 has 13 residues. The CDR3 sequence: CASSSPKSYEQYF. The CDR3 DNA follows: TGTGCCAGCAGTTCCCCCAAGTCCTACGAGCAGTACTTC.

A single count supports this clone. The chain employs TRBV11-2 and TRBJ1-4; weak D call: TRBD1 (5 bases). CDR3 length equals 18 residues. CDR1 is SGHAT and CDR2 is FQNNGV in the germline V gene. The V end lost 2 bases, the J end lost 0 bases, and 16 bases lay between the germline ends. The CDR3 DNA reads as TGTGCCAGCAGCTTACTGGAGGGACGGATTGCAACTAATGAAAAACTGTTTTTT. Translating it yields CASSLLEGRIATNEKLFF.

The chain has TRBV6-6 and TRBJ2-1; D perhaps matches TRBD2 (6 bases). Germline CDR1 MNHNY, CDR2 SVGAGI (reference sequence). This CDR3 is 12 amino acids long. V was trimmed by 2 bases and J by 12 bases, leaving 11 bases between them. CDR3 residues: CASSYQTSWQFF. CDR3 nucleotides: TGTGCCAGCAGTTACCAGACTAGTTGGCAGTTCTTC.

The chain employs TRBV11-2 and TRBJ1-1, with D possibly being TRBD1 (5 bases). CDR3 size: 15 residues. Germline V gene data show CDR1 as SGHAT and CDR2 as FQNNGV. Deletions cut 0 bases from V and 4 bases from J, with 12 bases between. In DNA, the CDR3 is TGTGCCAGCAGCTTAGAAATTCGGGGGTTCACTGAAGCTTTCTTT. It yields the protein CASSLEIRGFTEAFF.

The rearrangement joins TRBV7-9 to TRBJ2-5; D is unresolved. Germline CDR1 reads SEHNR; CDR2 reads FQNEAQ (reference sequence). The CDR3 has 13 amino acids. V was clipped by 4 bases and J by 4 bases, with 10 bases between them. As DNA, the CDR3 is TGTGCCAGCAGCTCCCCCGGACGAGAGACCCAGTACTTC. Protein: CASSSPGRETQYF.

The gene calls are TRBV30 and TRBJ1-3; a weak D match, TRBD1 (5 bases). There are 12 residues in the CDR3. V shed 5 bases and J shed 8 bases, with 13 bases lying between them. The V gene's germline CDR1 is GTSNPN and CDR2 SVGIG (reference sequence). The CDR3 DNA follows: TGTGCCTGGGAGCGAGGGGATTACACCATATATTTT. Its translation: CAWERGDYTIYF.

This chain links TRBV5-1 with TRBJ2-1; 8 bases are shared with TRBD2. The V segment lost 2 bases and the J segment 5 bases; nucleotides outside the gene matches: 9. Germline V gene lookup returns CDR1 SGHRS and CDR2 YFSETQ. This CDR3 spans 16 amino acids. CDR3 sequence: CASSFFIAGSDNEQFF. DNA of the CDR3: TGCGCCAGCAGCTTCTTTATAGCGGGATCGGACAATGAGCAGTTCTTC.